The 7 T cell receptor beta chains below were found in one sample sequenced in a study of T-cell reconstitution after alpha-beta-depleted transplantation in children. Unique molecular identifiers tagged the TCRbeta library. TCRdb independently ran MiXCR on the PCR reads; one entry per CDR3 protein. Of some 300,000 distinct CDR3 sequences listed, about a tenth were seen once; the top ten hold 7% to 9.5%. This material consisted of PBMCs, taken before TCRalphabeta/CD19-depleted stem cell transplant. These receptors originate from a boy under three years old with acute myeloid leukemia, due to receive a stem cell transplant.

The V call is TRBV29-1, the J call TRBJ2-1, with 10 bases lining up with TRBD2. Germline CDR1 is SQVTM and CDR2 is ANQGSEA. J was trimmed by 7 bases and V by 1 base; bases with no gene match: 22. CDR3 length: 20 residues. The CDR3 coding sequence is TGCAGCGTTGAAGGGGGGTCAGGCAGCGGGGGGGCCTTCGGTTGGAATGAGCAGTTCTTC. Protein sequence: CSVEGGSGSGGAFGWNEQFF.

This clonotype was found a few times. This chain connects TRBV12-3 or TRBV12-4 to TRBJ2-3; D not certain. Trimming removed 0 bases from V and 2 bases from J, with 6 bases in between. The CDR3 spans 14 residues. The CDR3 nucleotides are TGTGCCAGCAGTTTAGCCCCGAACACAGATACGCAGTATTTT. It is translated as CASSLAPNTDTQYF.

This clonotype was detected many times. The chain carries TRBV7-2 and TRBJ2-3; TRBD1 matches at 7 bases. CDR1 is SGHTA and CDR2 is FQGNSA in the germline V gene. The CDR3 sequence is 15 residues long. V lost 5 bases, J lost 4 bases, and 9 bases stayed unmatched. The CDR3 nucleotides are TGTGCCAGCAGCATCAGACAGGGAAGGGCAGATACGCAGTATTTT. As protein: CASSIRQGRADTQYF.

V is TRBV18 and J is TRBJ2-7; 9 nucleotides match TRBD1. This CDR3 region has 16 residues. Germline CDR1 KGHSH, CDR2 LQKENI. The trim removed 0 bases at V and 6 bases at J, leaving 9 bases unmatched. Here the CDR3 reads CASSPPYRDRVGEQYF. CDR3 nucleotides: TGTGCCAGCTCACCACCCTACCGGGACAGGGTCGGCGAGCAGTACTTC.

The rearrangement links TRBV19 to TRBJ1-5; D gene uncertain. The CDR3 spans 12 residues. Germline CDR1 LNHDA, CDR2 SQIVND (reference sequence). V lost 4 bases and J 5 bases, leaving 6 bases between the germline ends. This CDR3 is CASSRTDQPQHF. In DNA, the CDR3 is TGTGCCAGTAGTAGAACAGATCAGCCCCAGCATTTT.

This clonotype was counted many times. The chain is built from TRBV24-1 and TRBJ2-3; 15 bases are shared with TRBD2. This CDR3 has 20 residues. The trim removed 5 bases at V and 1 base at J, leaving 12 bases unmatched. Germline loops: CDR1 KGHDR, CDR2 SFDVKD. DNA for the CDR3: TGTGCCACCAGTGTGTGCCCGGGACTAGCGGGGGGATGCGGCACAGATACGCAGTATTTT. Its protein product is CATSVCPGLAGGCGTDTQYF.

This clonotype was picked up a small number of times. The CDR3 loop reads CASSLDPSGVVYNEQFF. The CDR3 nucleotides are TGCGCCAGCAGCCTTGATCCTTCAGGAGTCGTCTACAATGAGCAGTTCTTC. The V gene is TRBV5-1, the J gene TRBJ2-1; D is unclear. From germline, CDR1 is SGHRS and CDR2 YFSETQ. V was shortened by 4 bases and J by 3 bases, with 20 bases between the two germline ends. This CDR3 contains 17 residues.